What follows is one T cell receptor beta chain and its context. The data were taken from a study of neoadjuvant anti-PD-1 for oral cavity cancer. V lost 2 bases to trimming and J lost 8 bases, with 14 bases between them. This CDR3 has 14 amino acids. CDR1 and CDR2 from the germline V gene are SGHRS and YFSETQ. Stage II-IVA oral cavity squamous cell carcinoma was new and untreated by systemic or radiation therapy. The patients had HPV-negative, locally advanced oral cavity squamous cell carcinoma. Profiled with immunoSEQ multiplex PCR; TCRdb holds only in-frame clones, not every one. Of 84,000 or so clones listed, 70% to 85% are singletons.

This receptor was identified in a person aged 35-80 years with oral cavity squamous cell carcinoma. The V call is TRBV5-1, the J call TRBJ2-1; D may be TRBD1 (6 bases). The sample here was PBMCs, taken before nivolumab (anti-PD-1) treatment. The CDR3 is CASSFYQGGDEQFF. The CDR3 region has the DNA TGCGCCAGCAGCTTTTACCAAGGGGGAGATGAGCAGTTCTTC.